The 5 T cell receptor beta chains below come from one sample, sequenced in a study of control samples from healthy donors and cancer patients. Only in-frame clones appear in the TCRdb table, and some are missing; sequencing was by immunoSEQ multiplex PCR. The data show over 100,000 clones, with 90% seen just once and 4.4% held by the top ten. Sample: blood. The receptors were gathered from a human donor in good health. The donor label of this sample is uncertain.

This clone was detected once. The rearrangement links TRBV7-9 to TRBJ1-2; D is uncertain. This CDR3 has 15 amino acids. Germline V CDR1 and CDR2: SEHNR, FQNEAQ (reference sequence). V was trimmed by 1 base and J by 6 bases, leaving 15 bases between them. The CDR3 sequence is CASSLEGRFSHGYTF. CDR3 DNA: TGTGCCAGCAGCTTAGAAGGCAGATTTAGTCATGGCTACACCTTC.

This chain connects TRBV19 to TRBJ1-1, with no clear D. V lost 6 bases, J lost 1 base, and 15 bases lay in between. Germline V lookup: CDR1 LNHDA, CDR2 SQIVND (reference sequence). The CDR3 is made up of 15 amino acids. The DNA for the CDR3 is TGTGCCAGTAGAACAAACCGGGCCCCGAACACTGAAGCTTTCTTT. Translating gives CASRTNRAPNTEAFF.

The chain employs TRBV4-2 and TRBJ1-4, with D uncertain. The CDR3 extends over 15 amino acids. The germline V and J ends were trimmed by 0 bases and 0 bases, with 5 bases remaining between them. CDR1 is LGHNA and CDR2 is YNFKEQ in the germline V gene. The CDR3 DNA is TGTGCCAGCAGCCAAGATGGGGCAACTAATGAAAAACTGTTTTTT. This codes for CASSQDGATNEKLFF.

V usage is TRBV6-1 and J usage is TRBJ1-2; the D gene is possibly TRBD1 (6 bases). The CDR3 covers 18 residues. The ends were cut back, 1 base at V and 4 bases at J, with 22 bases in the middle. Germline V gene data show CDR1 as MNHNS and CDR2 as SASEGT. The CDR3 DNA reads as TGTGCCAGCAGTGAAGATTCTGGCTTCGGGGGGCTCGTCTATGGCTACACCTTC. It encodes CASSEDSGFGGLVYGYTF.

This clone is a singleton in its sample. The genes are TRBV30 and TRBJ1-4; the D is unclear. The V gene's germline CDR1 is GTSNPN and CDR2 SVGIG (reference sequence). CDR3 length: 13 amino acids. V shed 2 bases and J shed 8 bases, with 12 bases lying between them. CDR3 DNA sequence: TGTGCCTGGAGTCCCATGGTAGAAGAAAAACTGTTTTTT. This gives the protein CAWSPMVEEKLFF.